The source of this TCR beta chain is a study of siplizumab effects on memory and regulatory T cells. Study-wide findings and caveats: It seemed that naive T cells were more diverse than memory cells and were major contributors to the alloresponse.

Concerning this clone: Its antigen is unknown.

Generated by immunoSEQ multiplex PCR, the TCRdb table keeps only in-frame clones and is missing some. The sample has about 110,000 clones; 92% are singletons. There are 13 residues in the CDR3. V was shortened by 0 bases and J by 2 bases, with 3 bases between the two germline ends. Germline V gene lookup returns CDR1 SGHRS and CDR2 YFSETQ. The receptor's source is a human donor in good health. The chain combines TRBV5-1 with TRBJ1-3; D uncertain. Sequenced input: Tregs sorted from blood. In DNA form, the CDR3 reads TGCGCCAGCAGCTTGGGGACTGGAAACACCATATATTTT. Residues: CASSLGTGNTIYF.